The entry below describes one TCR beta chain. The sample originates from a study of blood T cell repertoires in COVID-19. Measured with immunoSEQ multiplex PCR; TCRdb has only the in-frame clones, and not every one. The sample has about 400,000 clones, about nine tenths seen once. CDR1 MDHEN and CDR2 SYDVKM come from the germline V gene. The CDR3 is 14 residues long. The junction had 3 bases not matched to a gene; V was cut back by 5 bases and J by 3 bases. This chain joins TRBV28 and TRBJ2-4; 8 positions match TRBD1. What was sequenced was PBMCs or T cells enriched from blood (not recorded which). This TCR was sampled from a woman under 40 who had recovered from COVID-19. CDR3 nucleotide sequence: TGTGCCAGCAGTAAGACAGGGGTCAAAAACATTCAGTACTTC. It encodes CASSKTGVKNIQYF. Combining the CDR3 with reference TRBV28 and TRBJ2-4 gives the whole variable domain DVKVTQSSRYLVKRTGEKVFLECVQDMDHENMFWYRQDPGLGLRLIYFSYDVKMKEKGDIPEGYSVSREKKERFSLILESASTNQTSMYLCASSKTGVKNIQYFGAGTRLSVL.